This T cell receptor beta chain originates from a study of kidney transplant recipient with SARS-CoV-2 infection. Germline V gives CDR1 DFQATT, CDR2 SNEGSKA (reference sequence). The CDR3 spans 15 residues. The V gene end was trimmed by 6 bases and the J gene end by 5 bases; junction bases not matched to a gene: 10. TCRdb used MiXCR to reprocess the reads, holding one entry per CDR3 protein. This sample yields 200,000 to 250,000 distinct CDR3 sequences, of which 29% are seen a single time; roughly 7% belongs to the top ten. There are a few counts of this clonotype. The chain uses TRBV20-1 and TRBJ2-1, with 10 bases lining up with TRBD2. The specimen comprised a blood sample, sampled at baseline and on day 111 from a kidney transplant recipient. The receptor comes from a male patient younger than 45 who had COVID-19 and was a kidney transplant recipient. Part of the T cell pool may stem from the graft donor. CDR3 coding DNA: TGCAGTGCGCCGACTAGCGGGTCCTTTCACAATGAGCAGTTCTTC. Residues: CSAPTSGSFHNEQFF.